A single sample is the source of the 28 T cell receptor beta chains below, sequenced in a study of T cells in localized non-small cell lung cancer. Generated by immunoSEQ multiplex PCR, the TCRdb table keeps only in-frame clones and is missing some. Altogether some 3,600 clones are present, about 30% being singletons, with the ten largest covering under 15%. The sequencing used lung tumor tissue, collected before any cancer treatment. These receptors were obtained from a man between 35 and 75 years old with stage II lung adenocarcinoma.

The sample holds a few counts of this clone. The CDR3 nucleotides are TGTGCCAGCAAAACTCCCACGGCGGGGGGGCAATATACGCAGTATTTT. Encoded protein: CASKTPTAGGQYTQYF. The genes are TRBV6-8 and TRBJ2-3; 9 positions agree with TRBD2. In germline, CDR1 is MNHGY, CDR2 SAAAGT. The V gene end was trimmed by 7 bases and the J gene end by 7 bases; junction bases not matched to a gene: 15. The CDR3 has 16 residues.

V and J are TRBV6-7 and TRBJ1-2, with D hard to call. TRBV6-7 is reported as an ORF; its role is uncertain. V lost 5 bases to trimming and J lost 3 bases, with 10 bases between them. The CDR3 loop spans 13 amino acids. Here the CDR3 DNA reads TGTGCCAGCAGTGTGACCGTTGACTATGGCTACACCTTC. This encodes CASSVTVDYGYTF.

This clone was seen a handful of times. The CDR3 is CASSEVGGYNQPQHF. CDR3 coding DNA: TGTGCCAGCAGTGAAGTCGGGGGATACAATCAGCCCCAGCATTTT. The rearrangement joins TRBV6-1 to TRBJ1-5, with D possibly matching TRBD1 (5 bases). Germline V gives CDR1 MNHNS, CDR2 SASEGT. The V gene lost 1 base and the J gene lost 3 bases, with 10 bases spanning the gap. The CDR3 runs 15 residues.

The CDR3 loop is CASSLGGQETQYF. The CDR3 nucleotides are TGTGCCAGCAGCTTAGGAGGACAAGAGACCCAGTACTTC. The chain has TRBV7-2 and TRBJ2-5; D gene uncertain. The germline gives CDR1 SGHTA, CDR2 FQGNSA. The V and J ends lost 1 base and 2 bases respectively, with 5 bases between them. The CDR3 is made up of 13 amino acids. Full variable domain (rest looked up from reference TRBV7-2 and TRBJ2-5): GAGVSQSPSNKVTEKGKDVELRCDPISGHTALYWYRQSLGQGLEFLIYFQGNSAPDKSGLPSDRFSAERTGGSVSTLTIQRTQQEDSAVYLCASSLGGQETQYFGPGTRLLVL.

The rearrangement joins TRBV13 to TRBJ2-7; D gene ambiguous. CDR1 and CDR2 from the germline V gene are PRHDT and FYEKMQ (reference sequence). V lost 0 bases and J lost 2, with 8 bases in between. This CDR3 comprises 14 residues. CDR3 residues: CASSLGPATYEQYF. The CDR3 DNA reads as TGTGCCAGCAGCTTAGGCCCGGCGACCTACGAGCAGTACTTC. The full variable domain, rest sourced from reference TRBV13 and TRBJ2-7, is AAGVIQSPRHLIKEKRETATLKCYPIPRHDTVYWYQQGPGQDPQFLISFYEKMQSDKGSIPDRFSAQQFSDYHSELNMSSLELGDSALYFCASSLGPATYEQYFGPGTRLTVT.

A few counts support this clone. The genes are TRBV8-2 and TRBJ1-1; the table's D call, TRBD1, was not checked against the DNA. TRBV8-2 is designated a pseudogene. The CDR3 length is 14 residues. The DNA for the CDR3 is TGTGCCAGCAGGCCCTTTCAGGGGTCTGCTGAAGCTTTCTTT. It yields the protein CASRPFQGSAEAFF.

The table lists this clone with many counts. The CDR3 loop is CASSPQTGSSYEQYF. In DNA form, the CDR3 reads TGTGCCAGCAGCCCCCAGACAGGGTCGTCCTACGAGCAGTACTTC. The chain is built from TRBV11-3 and TRBJ2-7; 7 nucleotides agree with TRBD1. Trimming cost V 5 bases and J 1 base; bases outside gene matches: 8. Germline loops: CDR1 SGHNT, CDR2 YENEEA. This CDR3 region has 15 residues.

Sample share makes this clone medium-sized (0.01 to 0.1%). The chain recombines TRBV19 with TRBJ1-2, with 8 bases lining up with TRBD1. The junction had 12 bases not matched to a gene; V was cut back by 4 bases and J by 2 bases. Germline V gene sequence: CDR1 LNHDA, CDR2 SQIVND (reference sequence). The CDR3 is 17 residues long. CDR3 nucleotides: TGTGCCAGTAGTAGTCGGGGGACAGGCAAGCGGAACTATGGCTACACCTTC. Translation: CASSSRGTGKRNYGYTF.

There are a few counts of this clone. CDR3 bases: TGTGCCAGCACCGACGGGGGGAACCAAGAGACCCAGTACTTC. This translates into CASTDGGNQETQYF. This chain connects TRBV6-8 to TRBJ2-5, with TRBD2 matching over 7 bases. V trimming: 7 bases; J trimming: 0 bases; junction bases outside the gene matches: 5. Germline V gives CDR1 MNHGY, CDR2 SAAAGT. This CDR3 is built from 14 residues.

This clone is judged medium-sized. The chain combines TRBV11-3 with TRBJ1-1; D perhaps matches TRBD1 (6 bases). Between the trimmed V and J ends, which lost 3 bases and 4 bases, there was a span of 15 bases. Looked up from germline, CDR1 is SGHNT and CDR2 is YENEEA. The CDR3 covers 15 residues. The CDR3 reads CASSLGYRVGTEAFF. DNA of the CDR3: TGTGCCAGCAGCTTGGGGTACAGGGTCGGCACTGAAGCTTTCTTT.

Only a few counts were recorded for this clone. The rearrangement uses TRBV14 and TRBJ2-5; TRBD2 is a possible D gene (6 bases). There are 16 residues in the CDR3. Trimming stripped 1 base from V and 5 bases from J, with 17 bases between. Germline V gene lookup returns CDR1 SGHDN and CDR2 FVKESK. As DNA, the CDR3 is TGTGCCAGCAGCCAAGGAAGGAGGGTAGCGCGGGAGACCCAGTACTTC. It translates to CASSQGRRVARETQYF.

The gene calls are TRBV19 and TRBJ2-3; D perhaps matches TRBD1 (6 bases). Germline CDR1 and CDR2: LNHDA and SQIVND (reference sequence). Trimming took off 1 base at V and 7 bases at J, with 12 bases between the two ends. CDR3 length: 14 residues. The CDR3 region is CASSIGLRGYTQYF. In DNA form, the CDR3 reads TGTGCCAGTAGTATAGGGTTAAGGGGGTATACGCAGTATTTT.

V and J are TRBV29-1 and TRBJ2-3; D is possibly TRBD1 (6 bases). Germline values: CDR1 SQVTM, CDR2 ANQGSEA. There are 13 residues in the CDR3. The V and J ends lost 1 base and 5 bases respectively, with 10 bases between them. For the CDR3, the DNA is TGCAGCGTTGAAGGACAGGCGGAAGATACGCAGTATTTT. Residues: CSVEGQAEDTQYF.

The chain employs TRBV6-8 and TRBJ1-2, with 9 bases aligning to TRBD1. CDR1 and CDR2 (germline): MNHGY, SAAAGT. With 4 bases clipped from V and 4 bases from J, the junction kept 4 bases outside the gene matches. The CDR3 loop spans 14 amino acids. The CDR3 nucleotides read TGTGCCAGCAGTTCGACAGGGGGGAGCTATGGCTACACCTTC. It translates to CASSSTGGSYGYTF.

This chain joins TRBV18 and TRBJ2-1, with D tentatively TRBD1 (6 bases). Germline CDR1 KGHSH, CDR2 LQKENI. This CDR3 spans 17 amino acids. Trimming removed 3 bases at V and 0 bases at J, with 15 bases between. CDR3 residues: CASSPSDRTFSYNEQFF. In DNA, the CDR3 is TGTGCCAGCTCACCCTCGGACAGAACATTCTCCTACAATGAGCAGTTCTTC.

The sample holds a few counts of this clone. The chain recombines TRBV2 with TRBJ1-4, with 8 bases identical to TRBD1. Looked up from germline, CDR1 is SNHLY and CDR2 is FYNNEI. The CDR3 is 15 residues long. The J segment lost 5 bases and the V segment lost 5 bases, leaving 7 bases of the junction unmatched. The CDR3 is CASSNNRGANEKLFF. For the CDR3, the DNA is TGTGCCAGCAGTAACAACAGGGGGGCGAATGAAAAACTGTTTTTT.

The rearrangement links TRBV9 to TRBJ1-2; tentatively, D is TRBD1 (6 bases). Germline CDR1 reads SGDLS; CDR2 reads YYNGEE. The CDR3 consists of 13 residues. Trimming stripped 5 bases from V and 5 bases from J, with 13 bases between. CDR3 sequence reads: CASSEQQGYGYTF. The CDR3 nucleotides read TGTGCCAGCAGTGAACAGCAGGGGTATGGCTACACCTTC. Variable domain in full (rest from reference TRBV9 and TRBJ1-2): DSGVTQTPKHLITATGQRVTLRCSPRSGDLSVYWYQQSLDQGLQFLIQYYNGEERAKGNILERFSAQQFPDLHSELNLSSLELGDSALYFCASSEQQGYGYTFGSGTRLTVV.

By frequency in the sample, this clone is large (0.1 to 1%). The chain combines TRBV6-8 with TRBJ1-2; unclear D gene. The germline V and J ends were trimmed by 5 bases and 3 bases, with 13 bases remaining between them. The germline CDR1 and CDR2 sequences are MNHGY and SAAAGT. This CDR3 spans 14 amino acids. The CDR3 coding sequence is TGTGCCAGCAGTCCCACGGTTTACGACTATGGCTACACCTTC. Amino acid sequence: CASSPTVYDYGYTF.

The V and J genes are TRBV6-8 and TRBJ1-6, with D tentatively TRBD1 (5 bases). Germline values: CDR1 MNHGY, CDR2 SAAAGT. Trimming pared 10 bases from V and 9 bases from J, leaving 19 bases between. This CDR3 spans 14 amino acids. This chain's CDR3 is CAMQGERGISPLHF. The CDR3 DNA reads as TGTGCCATGCAGGGTGAGAGAGGGATTTCACCCCTCCACTTT.

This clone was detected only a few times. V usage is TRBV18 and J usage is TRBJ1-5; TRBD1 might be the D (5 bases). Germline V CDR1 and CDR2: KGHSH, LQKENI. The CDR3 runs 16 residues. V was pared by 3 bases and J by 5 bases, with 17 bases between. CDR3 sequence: CASSPTIGHPDQPQHF. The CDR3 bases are TGTGCCAGCTCACCTACGATAGGACACCCCGATCAGCCCCAGCATTTT.

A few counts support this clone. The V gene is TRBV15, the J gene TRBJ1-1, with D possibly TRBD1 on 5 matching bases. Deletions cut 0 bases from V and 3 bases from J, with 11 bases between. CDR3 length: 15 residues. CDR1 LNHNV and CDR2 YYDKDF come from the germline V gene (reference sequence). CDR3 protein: CATSREQVGDTEAFF. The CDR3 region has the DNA TGTGCCACCAGCAGAGAACAAGTGGGGGACACTGAAGCTTTCTTT. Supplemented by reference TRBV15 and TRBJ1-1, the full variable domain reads DAMVIQNPRYQVTQFGKPVTLSCSQTLNHNVMYWYQQKSSQAPKLLFHYYDKDFNNEADTPDNFQSRRPNTSFCFLDIRSPGLGDTAMYLCATSREQVGDTEAFFGQGTRLTVV.

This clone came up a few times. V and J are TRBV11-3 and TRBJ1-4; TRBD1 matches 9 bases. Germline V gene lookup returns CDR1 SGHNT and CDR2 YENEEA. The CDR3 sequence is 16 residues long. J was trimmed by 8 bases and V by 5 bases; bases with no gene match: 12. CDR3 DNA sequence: TGTGCCAGCAGCCCGAAACCGGGACAGGGTCACGAAAAACTGTTTTTT. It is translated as CASSPKPGQGHEKLFF.

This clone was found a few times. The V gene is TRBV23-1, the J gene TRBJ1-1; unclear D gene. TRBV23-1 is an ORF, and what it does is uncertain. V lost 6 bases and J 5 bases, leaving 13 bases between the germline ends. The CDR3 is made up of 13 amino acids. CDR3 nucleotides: TGCGCCAGCAGCTTGTCAACGGGAACTGAAGCTTTCTTT. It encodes CASSLSTGTEAFF.

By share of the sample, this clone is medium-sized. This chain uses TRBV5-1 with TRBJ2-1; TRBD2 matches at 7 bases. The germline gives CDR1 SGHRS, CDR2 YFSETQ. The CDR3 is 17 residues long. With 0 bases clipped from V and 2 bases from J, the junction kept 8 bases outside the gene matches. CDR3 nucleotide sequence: TGCGCCAGCAGCTTGGTTCTGGCGGGGGATACCTACAATGAGCAGTTCTTC. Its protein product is CASSLVLAGDTYNEQFF.

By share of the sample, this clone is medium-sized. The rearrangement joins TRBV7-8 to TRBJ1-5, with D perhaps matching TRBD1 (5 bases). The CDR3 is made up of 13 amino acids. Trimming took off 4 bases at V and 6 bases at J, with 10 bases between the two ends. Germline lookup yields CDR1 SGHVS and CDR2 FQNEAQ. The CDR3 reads CASSSRGSQPQHF. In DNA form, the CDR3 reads TGTGCCAGCAGCTCCCGGGGGAGTCAGCCCCAGCATTTT.

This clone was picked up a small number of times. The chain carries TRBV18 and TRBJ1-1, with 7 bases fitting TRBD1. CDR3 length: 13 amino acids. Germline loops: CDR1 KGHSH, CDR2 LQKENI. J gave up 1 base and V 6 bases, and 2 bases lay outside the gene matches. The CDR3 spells CASSRQGNTEAFF. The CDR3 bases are TGTGCCAGCTCCCGACAGGGGAACACTGAAGCTTTCTTT.

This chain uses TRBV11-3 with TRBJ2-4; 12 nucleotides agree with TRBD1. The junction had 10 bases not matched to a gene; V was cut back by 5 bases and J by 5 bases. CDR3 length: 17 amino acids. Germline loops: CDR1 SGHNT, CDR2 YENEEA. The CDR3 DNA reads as TGTGCCAGCAGCCGATCTGTGGGACAGGGGGCCGAAAACATTCAGTACTTC. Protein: CASSRSVGQGAENIQYF.

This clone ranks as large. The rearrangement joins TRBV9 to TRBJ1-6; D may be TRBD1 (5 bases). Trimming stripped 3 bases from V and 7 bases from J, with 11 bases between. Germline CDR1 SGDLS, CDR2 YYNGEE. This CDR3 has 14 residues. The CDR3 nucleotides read TGTGCCAGCAGCGCCGGGACTGAGAATTCACCCCTCCACTTT. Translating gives CASSAGTENSPLHF.